What follows describes a single T cell receptor (beta chain). Its antigen is not known. The Oncomine TCR Beta short-read assay was what sequenced the DNA obtained from cultured CD4+ T cells. In TCRdb, the PCR reads were re-called with MiXCR into one record per CDR3 protein. Altogether some 18,000 distinct CDR3 sequences are present, approximately 48% being singletons, with the ten largest covering around 2.3%. Treatment described: approximately 10-day PBMC culture with coronavirus spike peptide pools or control peptides (ViraFEST assay). Under the ViraFEST approach, antigen-specific T cells were expanded with peptide pools and TCRs subsequently sequenced. The data are from a study of vaccination and CD4 T cells after COVID-19. About the research overall: Median draw time for post-COVID samples was 90 to 130 days post-diagnosis (range 35 to 161). Stimulation of cells relied on overlapping spike peptides derived from SARS-CoV-2, HCoV-NL63, HCoV-OC43 and HCoV-229E.

The CDR3 runs 13 residues. CDR1 LNHDA and CDR2 SQIVND come from the germline V gene (reference sequence). V gave up 5 bases and J gave up 11 bases, with 18 bases separating them. This material consisted of CD4+ T cells from blood, cultured in vitro, taken after SARS-CoV-2 vaccination. The chain recombines TRBV19 with TRBJ1-1; tentatively, D is TRBD1 (6 bases). The receptor was derived from a human donor who had recovered from COVID-19. The CDR3 nucleotides are TGTGCCAGTAGTGATGTAGCAGGGGCCACGGCTTTCTTT. It encodes CASSDVAGATAFF.